A single sample is the source of the 32 T cell receptor beta chains below, sequenced in a study of cytotoxic CD8 clonotypes in ibrutinib-treated CLL. TCRdb's copy holds only in-frame clones and misses some; the assay was immunoSEQ multiplex PCR. In the table there are tens of thousands of clones, around 63% of which are singletons. The sequences come from PBMCs, collected before ibrutinib treatment. The receptors derive from a human donor with chronic lymphocytic leukemia.

This chain links TRBV10-3 with TRBJ2-7, with D perhaps TRBD2 (5 bases). The germline gives CDR1 ENHRY, CDR2 SYGVKD. This CDR3 contains 13 residues. V gave up 3 bases and J gave up 7 bases, with 13 bases separating them. The CDR3 bases are TGTGCCATCAGTGAAGGCCAAGCGGATGAGCAGTACTTC. Translation gives CAISEGQADEQYF.

The gene calls are TRBV14 and TRBJ2-2, with unresolved D. The CDR3 is 13 residues long. Germline assignment: CDR1 SGHDN and CDR2 FVKESK. Deletions cut 1 base from V and 3 bases from J, with 3 bases between. The CDR3, as DNA: TGTGCCAGCAGCCAAGTTCACACCGGGGAGCTGTTTTTT. It encodes CASSQVHTGELFF.

This clone appeared a few times. This chain links TRBV6-5 with TRBJ2-7; D call uncertain. V lost 8 bases and J lost 5, with 13 bases in between. The CDR3 loop spans 12 amino acids. Germline V gene sequence: CDR1 MNHEY, CDR2 SVGAGI. Here the CDR3 DNA reads TGTGCCAGCCAAACATCCCCGGACGAGCAGTACTTC. Protein product: CASQTSPDEQYF.

This chain links TRBV5-6 with TRBJ2-7; D not resolved. The CDR3 consists of 14 residues. V was trimmed by 0 bases and J by 5 bases, leaving 12 bases between them. CDR1 and CDR2 from the germline V gene are SGHDT and YYEEEE. The CDR3 region has the DNA TGTGCCAGCAGCTTGGGTAGACGGTTGAACGAGCAGTACTTC. It yields the protein CASSLGRRLNEQYF.

The chain carries TRBV11-2 and TRBJ2-1; 9 bases map to TRBD1. The junction had 12 bases not matched to a gene; V was cut back by 6 bases and J by 3 bases. The germline gives CDR1 SGHAT, CDR2 FQNNGV. The CDR3 totals 17 residues. This chain's CDR3 is CASRARLSGQGYNEQFF. The CDR3 DNA is TGTGCCAGCAGGGCCCGCCTATCGGGACAGGGCTACAATGAGCAGTTCTTC. The variable domain in full, with the rest retrieved from reference TRBV11-2 and TRBJ2-1, is EAGVAQSPRYKIIEKRQSVAFWCNPISGHATLYWYQQILGQGPKLLIQFQNNGVVDDSQLPKDRFSAERLKGVDSTLKIQPAKLEDSAVYLCASRARLSGQGYNEQFFGPGTRLTVL.

The rearrangement joins TRBV27 to TRBJ2-1; D may correspond to TRBD1 or TRBD2 (5 bases each). Between the trimmed V and J ends, which lost 5 bases and 8 bases, there was a span of 22 bases. Germline V gene lookup returns CDR1 MNHEY and CDR2 SMNVEV (reference sequence). The CDR3 covers 16 residues. CDR3 residues: CASSPLAFRVWDEQFF. The CDR3 DNA sequence: TGTGCCAGCAGTCCCCTAGCTTTCAGGGTCTGGGATGAGCAGTTCTTC.

The V and J genes are TRBV19 and TRBJ2-3; no reliable D call. The CDR3 extends over 12 amino acids. Between the trimmed V and J ends, which lost 5 bases and 2 bases, there was a span of 5 bases. The germline CDR1 and CDR2 sequences are LNHDA and SQIVND (reference sequence). The CDR3 spells CASSGATDTQYF. The CDR3, as DNA: TGTGCCAGTAGTGGCGCCACAGATACGCAGTATTTT.

This clone came up a few times. The chain is built from TRBV6-5 and TRBJ2-1, with 9 bases matching TRBD1. The germline V gene encodes CDR1 MNHEY and CDR2 SVGAGI. The CDR3 sequence is 15 residues long. After removal of 6 bases from V and 3 bases from J, the junction contained 6 bases not matched to a gene. CDR3: CASSPDRGIYNEQFF. The CDR3 DNA reads as TGTGCCAGCAGCCCGGACAGGGGAATCTACAATGAGCAGTTCTTC.

The rearrangement uses TRBV20-1 and TRBJ2-7; the D gene is possibly TRBD1 (5 bases). Per the germline V gene, CDR1 is DFQATT and CDR2 is SNEGSKA (reference sequence). The CDR3 is 11 residues long. With 1 base removed from V and 7 bases from J, the gap between germline ends came to 8 bases. CDR3: CSARGGAEQYF. The CDR3 nucleotides are TGCAGTGCTAGAGGTGGGGCGGAGCAGTACTTC.

The rearrangement links TRBV29-1 to TRBJ2-7, with D tentatively TRBD2 (6 bases). V was clipped by 0 bases and J by 1 base, with 16 bases between them. This CDR3 is built from 16 residues. Germline values: CDR1 SQVTM, CDR2 ANQGSEA. The chain's CDR3 is CSVEESEGSKSYEQYF. The CDR3 DNA reads TGCAGCGTTGAAGAATCGGAGGGCTCTAAATCCTACGAGCAGTACTTC.

The rearrangement links TRBV28 to TRBJ1-2; D remains ambiguous. V was cut by 5 bases and J by 6 bases, with 13 bases left in between. CDR3 length: 13 residues. The germline CDR1 and CDR2 sequences are MDHEN and SYDVKM. In DNA, the CDR3 is TGTGCCAGCAGTCTTGATCAGGATAATGGCTACACCTTC. Amino acid sequence: CASSLDQDNGYTF.

The chain joins TRBV4-1 to TRBJ2-2, with D perhaps matching TRBD2 (6 bases). The CDR3 is 14 amino acids. Trimming cost V 4 bases and J 2 bases, with 8 bases left between them. Germline lookup yields CDR1 MGHRA and CDR2 YSYEKL. CDR3 in DNA: TGCGCCAGCAGCCGGGACTTTAACACCGGGGAGCTGTTTTTT. Translation gives CASSRDFNTGELFF.

The sample holds a few counts of this clone. J is TRBJ2-7 and V is TRBV6-5; D is undetermined. The V and J ends lost 0 bases and 10 bases respectively, with 13 bases between them. This CDR3 is built from 13 residues. CDR1 is MNHEY, CDR2 SVGAGI, per germline. CDR3 sequence: CASSYSPDGSQYF. Here the CDR3 DNA reads TGTGCCAGCAGTTACTCACCCGACGGGTCCCAGTACTTC.

This chain links TRBV25-1 with TRBJ1-4; no firm D call. The germline V and J ends were trimmed by 5 bases and 0 bases, with 10 bases remaining between them. Germline CDR1 MGHDK, CDR2 SYGVNS. The length of the CDR3 is 15 residues. The DNA for the CDR3 is TGTGCCAGCAGTCTCGGGCCGACAACTAATGAAAAACTGTTTTTT. Translation: CASSLGPTTNEKLFF. The variable domain in full, completed from reference TRBV25-1 and TRBJ1-4, reads EADIYQTPRYLVIGTGKKITLECSQTMGHDKMYWYQQDPGMELHLIHYSYGVNSTEKGDLSSESTVSRIRTEHFPLTLESARPSHTSQYLCASSLGPTTNEKLFFGSGTQLSVL.

This clone was found a few times. The rearrangement uses TRBV6-4 and TRBJ2-3; 10 bases match TRBD2. This CDR3 has 15 residues. CDR1 and CDR2 from the germline V gene are MRHNA and SNTAGT. With V trimmed by 5 bases and J by 6 bases, 8 bases remained unmatched. As DNA, the CDR3 is TGTGCCAGCAGTATCGAGGCTAGCGGGAGTGATACGCAGTATTTT. Translated: CASSIEASGSDTQYF.

This clone counts as medium-sized. The genes are TRBV10-2 and TRBJ1-2; 8 bases align to TRBD1. Germline values: CDR1 WSHSY, CDR2 SAAADI. Trimming removed 2 bases from V and 2 bases from J; junction bases left unmatched: 4. This CDR3 contains 15 residues. The CDR3 sequence is CASSELRGLNYGYTF. DNA of the CDR3: TGCGCCAGCAGTGAGCTCAGGGGGCTAAACTATGGCTACACCTTC.

Turning to this clone: Its ends do not fully match the called genes, so a read error is possible. The V and J genes are TRBV7-7 and TRBJ2-1; TRBD2 matches at 11 bases. Germline assignment: CDR1 SSHAT and CDR2 FNYEAQ (reference sequence). CDR3 length: 15 residues. The CDR3 DNA is TGTGCTAGCAGCAGGGGACTAGCGGACTACAATGAGCAGTTCTTC. Its protein product is CASSRGLADYNEQFF.

This rearrangement joins TRBV21-1 to TRBJ1-2; no DNA check was done on the table's D call, TRBD1. TRBV21-1 is classified as a pseudogene. The CDR3 sequence is 17 residues long. CDR3 DNA sequence: TGTGCCAGCAGCAAACATCCCGTCCGTACATGCCTCTATGGCTACACCTTC. Protein product: CASSKHPVRTCLYGYTF.

This clone was observed once. The V and J genes are TRBV28 and TRBJ2-7, with 7 bases matching TRBD1. The ends lost 10 bases at V and 3 bases at J; junction bases unmatched: 6. CDR1 is MDHEN, CDR2 SYDVKM, per germline. The CDR3 totals 12 residues. CDR3 DNA: TGTGCCACCCAACAGGGGCTCTACGAGCAGTACTTC. It yields the protein CATQQGLYEQYF.

The V and J genes are TRBV5-4 and TRBJ2-4, with D tentatively TRBD2 (5 bases). Trimming cost V 0 bases and J 3 bases, with 13 bases left between them. The CDR3 runs to 16 residues. Germline V gives CDR1 SGHNT, CDR2 YYREEE (reference sequence). The DNA of the CDR3 is TGTGCCAGCAGCTTGGCCCGGGGTGCAGACAAAAACATTCAGTACTTC. As protein: CASSLARGADKNIQYF.

The chain carries TRBV14 and TRBJ2-3; the D is unclear. CDR1 and CDR2 from the germline V gene are SGHDN and FVKESK. Trimming cost V 5 bases and J 5 bases, with 8 bases left between them. The CDR3 loop spans 12 amino acids. The CDR3 here is CASSVTEDTQYF. CDR3 sequence (DNA): TGTGCCAGCAGCGTTACAGAAGATACGCAGTATTTT.

The chain employs TRBV7-9 and TRBJ2-2; D gene unclear. This CDR3 comprises 12 residues. The V end was cut by 1 base, the J end by 10 bases, with 7 bases between. CDR1 is SEHNR, CDR2 FQNEAQ, per germline (reference sequence). The CDR3 sequence: CASSLVLLELFF. In nucleotides, the CDR3 is TGTGCCAGCAGCTTAGTGCTACTGGAGCTGTTTTTT.

The chain carries TRBV4-3 and TRBJ2-7; D unresolved. The ends were cut back, 2 bases at V and 0 bases at J, with 8 bases in the middle. Per germline, CDR1 LGHNA and CDR2 YSLEER. The CDR3 runs 14 residues. CDR3 in amino acids: CASSQYHSSYEQYF. The CDR3 bases are TGCGCCAGCAGCCAATACCACAGCTCCTACGAGCAGTACTTC.

The rearrangement joins TRBV27 to TRBJ2-1; 11 positions agree with TRBD2. Germline V lookup: CDR1 MNHEY, CDR2 SMNVEV (reference sequence). The CDR3 covers 17 residues. The trim removed 4 bases at V and 5 bases at J, leaving 10 bases unmatched. CDR3 loop: CASSSLTGLAGHNEQFF. The CDR3 DNA sequence: TGTGCCAGCAGTTCCCTCACAGGACTAGCGGGTCACAATGAGCAGTTCTTC.

Notes on this clone: At the DNA level, this CDR3 is encoded by other sequences in the same sample as well. The chain carries TRBV7-2 and TRBJ2-3; tentative D call: TRBD2 (6 bases). Germline lookup yields CDR1 SGHTA and CDR2 FQGNSA. There are 16 residues in the CDR3. Trimming took off 1 base at V and 0 bases at J, with 11 bases between the two ends. Written as DNA, the CDR3 is TGTGCCAGCAGCTTAGTTCTGGGGGGAAGCACAGATACGCAGTATTTT. Its translation: CASSLVLGGSTDTQYF.

This rearrangement joins TRBV13 to TRBJ1-2; D possibly corresponds to TRBD1 (5 bases). V lost 9 bases and J 8 bases, leaving 25 bases between the germline ends. This CDR3 comprises 15 residues. Germline V CDR1 and CDR2: PRHDT, FYEKMQ (reference sequence). In DNA, the CDR3 is TGTGCCAGTAATCAAATTACTGGGACTCAGAGAGGCTACACCTTC. Protein sequence: CASNQITGTQRGYTF. Full variable domain (outside the CDR3, taken from reference TRBV13 and TRBJ1-2): AAGVIQSPRHLIKEKRETATLKCYPIPRHDTVYWYQQGPGQDPQFLISFYEKMQSDKGSIPDRFSAQQFSDYHSELNMSSLELGDSALYFCASNQITGTQRGYTFGSGTRLTVV.

V usage is TRBV5-1 and J usage is TRBJ1-6; D not resolved. V lost 1 base, J lost 5 bases, and 4 bases lay in between. The CDR3 is 13 amino acids. Per germline, CDR1 SGHRS and CDR2 YFSETQ. CDR3 sequence reads: CASSLNHNSPLHF. CDR3 nucleotides: TGCGCCAGCAGCTTGAACCATAATTCACCCCTCCACTTT.

V gene TRBV19 combines with J gene TRBJ1-6, with 7 bases identical to TRBD1. The CDR3 runs 15 residues. With 0 bases clipped from V and 10 bases from J, the junction kept 6 bases outside the gene matches. CDR1 and CDR2 from the germline V gene are LNHDA and SQIVND (reference sequence). DNA for the CDR3: TGTGCCAGTAGTATAGATAGCGGGACAGCATCACCCCTCCACTTT. Its translation is CASSIDSGTASPLHF.

J is TRBJ2-3 and V is TRBV15; TRBD2 matches 11 bases. Germline CDR1 is LNHNV and CDR2 is YYDKDF (reference sequence). This CDR3 is 16 amino acids long. Unmatched junction bases numbered 9, after V lost 4 bases and J lost 6 bases. The CDR3 bases are TGTGCCACCAGCAAACCCTGGGCTAGCGGGAGGGATACGCAGTATTTT. Translating gives CATSKPWASGRDTQYF.

V gene TRBV6-1 combines with J gene TRBJ2-5; 10 bases fit TRBD1. TRBJ2-7 explains the end of the DNA better; the J call may be wrong. Germline CDR1 and CDR2: MNHNS and SASEGT. The CDR3 is made up of 13 amino acids. This CDR3 is CASKGQGSYEQYF. DNA for the CDR3: TGTGCCAGCAAGGGACAGGGGTCCTACGAGCAGTACTTC.

This clone was seen a few times. The junction and the germline gene differ at one end; a read error may be behind it. This sequence joins TRBV2 and TRBJ2-7, with 10 bases aligning to TRBD2. The CDR3 is made up of 11 amino acids. The germline V gene has CDR1 SNHLY and CDR2 FYNNEI. The CDR3 DNA reads as TGTGCCAGCAGTGGGAGCGGGAGGGCCCCATTC. As protein: CASSGSGRAPF.

This clone is a singleton in its sample. J is TRBJ2-7 and V is TRBV4-3; the match to TRBD2 covers 8 bases. Germline CDR1 is LGHNA and CDR2 is YSLEER. The CDR3 totals 15 residues. With 0 bases clipped from V and 3 bases from J, the junction kept 4 bases outside the gene matches. The CDR3 DNA reads as TGCGCCAGCAGCCAAGAGCTAGCGGGCCTCTACGAGCAGTACTTC. Translating gives CASSQELAGLYEQYF.